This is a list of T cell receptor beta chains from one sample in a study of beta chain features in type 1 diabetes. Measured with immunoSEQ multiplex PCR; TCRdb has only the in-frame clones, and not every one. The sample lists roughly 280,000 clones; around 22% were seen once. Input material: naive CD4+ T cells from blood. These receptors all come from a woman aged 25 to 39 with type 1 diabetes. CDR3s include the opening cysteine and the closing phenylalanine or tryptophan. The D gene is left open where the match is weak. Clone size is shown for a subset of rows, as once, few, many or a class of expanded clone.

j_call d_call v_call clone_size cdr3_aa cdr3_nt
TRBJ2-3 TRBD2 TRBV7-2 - CASRPPGLAGTDTQYF TGTGCCAGCAGACCGCCGGGACTAGCGGGTACAGATACGCAGTATTTT
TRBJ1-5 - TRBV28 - CASSEPGLGPQHF TGTGCCAGCAGTGAACCGGGACTTGGGCCCCAGCATTTT
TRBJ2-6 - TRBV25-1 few CASSEQGDSGANVLTF TGTGCCAGCAGTGAACAGGGCGATTCTGGGGCCAACGTCCTGACTTTC
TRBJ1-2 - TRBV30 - CAQNGGGYTF TGTGCCCAAAACGGGGGTGGCTACACCTTC
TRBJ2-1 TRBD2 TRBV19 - CASSVQTSGTSYNEQFF TGTGCCAGTAGTGTTCAGACTAGCGGAACCTCCTACAATGAGCAGTTCTTC
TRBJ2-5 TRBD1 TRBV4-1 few CASSQTGTGQETQYF TGCGCCAGCAGCCAAACCGGGACAGGGCAAGAGACCCAGTACTTC
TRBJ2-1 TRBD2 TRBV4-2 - CASSQDSSGKVHEQFF TGTGCCAGCAGCCAAGATTCAAGCGGGAAGGTTCATGAGCAGTTCTTC
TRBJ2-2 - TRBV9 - CASSVDMTGGELFF TGTGCCAGCAGCGTAGATATGACGGGTGGGGAGCTGTTTTTT
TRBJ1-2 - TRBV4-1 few CASSQDSGPTGISF TGCGCCAGCAGCCAAGACTCAGGACCGACAGGTATCTCCTTC
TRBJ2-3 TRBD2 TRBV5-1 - CASRTSGSSDTQYF TGCGCCAGCAGAACTAGCGGGAGCTCAGATACGCAGTATTTT
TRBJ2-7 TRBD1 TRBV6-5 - CASSTGADFEQYF TGTGCCAGCAGCACAGGGGCAGACTTCGAGCAGTACTTC
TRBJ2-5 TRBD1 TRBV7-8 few CASSSGTAPRYF TGTGCCAGCAGCTCCGGGACAGCCCCCAGGTACTTC
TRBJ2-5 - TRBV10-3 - CAISGAPSGVRIEETQYF TGTGCCATCAGTGGAGCGCCGTCGGGGGTGCGGATCGAAGAGACCCAGTACTTC
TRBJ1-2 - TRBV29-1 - CSGENRGSPGYTF TGCAGCGGGGAAAATCGCGGGTCGCCTGGCTACACCTTC
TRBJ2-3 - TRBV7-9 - CASSLSAADTQYF TGTGCCAGCAGCTTATCGGCGGCAGATACGCAGTATTTT
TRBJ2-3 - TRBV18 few CASSPFPTDTQYF TGTGCCAGCTCACCGTTCCCGACAGATACGCAGTATTTT
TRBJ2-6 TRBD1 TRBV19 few CASSPRTGPSGANVLTF TGTGCCAGTAGTCCGCGGACAGGGCCCTCTGGGGCCAACGTCCTGACTTTC
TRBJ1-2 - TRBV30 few CAWTRGPANYGYTF TGTGCCTGGACTAGGGGCCCCGCTAACTATGGCTACACCTTC
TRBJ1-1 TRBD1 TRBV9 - CASSVGGQGRGTEAFF TGTGCCAGCAGCGTAGGGGGACAGGGTCGAGGCACTGAAGCTTTCTTT
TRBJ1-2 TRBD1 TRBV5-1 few CASSFQPGTESGTF TGCGCCAGCAGCTTTCAACCCGGGACAGAAAGTGGCACCTTC
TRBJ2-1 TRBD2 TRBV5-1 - CASSLIAGPYNEQFF TGCGCCAGCAGCTTGATAGCGGGCCCCTACAATGAGCAGTTCTTC
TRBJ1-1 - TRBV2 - CASSPGESGRGAFF TGTGCCAGCAGTCCGGGGGAGTCAGGTCGCGGAGCTTTCTTT
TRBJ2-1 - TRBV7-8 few CASSLAGGEQFF TGTGCCAGCAGCTTAGCGGGGGGTGAGCAGTTCTTC
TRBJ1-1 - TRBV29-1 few CSVDAGVTEAFF TGCAGCGTTGATGCAGGGGTCACTGAAGCTTTCTTT
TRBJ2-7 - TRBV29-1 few CSAGGPGDEQYF TGCAGCGCCGGGGGGCCGGGGGACGAGCAGTACTTC
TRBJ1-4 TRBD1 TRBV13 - CASSSGQEEKLFF TGTGCCAGCAGCTCGGGACAGGAGGAAAAACTGTTTTTT
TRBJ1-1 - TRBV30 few CAWSTGMTTEAFF TGTGCCTGGAGTACGGGAATGACCACTGAAGCTTTCTTT
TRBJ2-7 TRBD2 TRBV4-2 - CASSRGLAESSYEQYF TGTGCCAGCAGCCGCGGACTAGCGGAAAGCTCCTACGAGCAGTACTTC
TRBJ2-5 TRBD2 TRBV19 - CASSIRLAGETQYF TGTGCCAGTAGTATTAGGCTAGCGGGGGAGACCCAGTACTTC
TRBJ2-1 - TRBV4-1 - CASRRQSSYNEQFF TGCGCCAGCAGGAGACAGAGCTCCTACAATGAGCAGTTCTTC
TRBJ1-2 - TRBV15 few CATSRDSGVGYTF TGTGCCACCAGCAGAGATTCAGGGGTAGGCTACACCTTC
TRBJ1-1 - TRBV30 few CAWSVLPGRNTEAFF TGTGCCTGGAGTGTCCTCCCAGGCAGGAACACTGAAGCTTTCTTT
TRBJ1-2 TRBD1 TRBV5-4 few CASSSKTGYGYTF TGTGCCAGCAGCTCCAAGACAGGGTATGGCTACACCTTC
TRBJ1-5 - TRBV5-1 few CASSAQGGNQPQHF TGCGCCAGCAGCGCACAGGGTGGGAATCAGCCCCAGCATTTT
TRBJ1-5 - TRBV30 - CAWAEAGNQPQHF TGTGCCTGGGCCGAGGCAGGGAATCAGCCCCAGCATTTT
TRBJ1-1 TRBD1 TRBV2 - CASSEQGVNTEAFF TGTGCCAGCAGTGAACAGGGGGTGAACACTGAAGCTTTCTTT
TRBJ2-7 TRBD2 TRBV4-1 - CASSQVPGGLNEQYF TGCGCCAGCAGCCAAGTTCCGGGAGGGCTGAACGAGCAGTACTTC
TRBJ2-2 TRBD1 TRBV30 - CAWTARTGYTGELFF TGTGCCTGGACCGCCCGGACAGGGTACACCGGGGAGCTGTTTTTT
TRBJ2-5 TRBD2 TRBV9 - CASSVAVAGAGQETQYF TGTGCCAGCAGCGTAGCTGTAGCGGGGGCTGGACAAGAGACCCAGTACTTC
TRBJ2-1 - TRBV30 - CAWSVRVNEQFF TGTGCCTGGAGTGTACGAGTCAATGAGCAGTTCTTC
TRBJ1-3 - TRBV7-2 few CASSLPRQAGNTIYF TGTGCCAGCAGCCTCCCAAGACAGGCTGGAAACACCATATATTTT
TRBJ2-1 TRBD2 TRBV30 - CALHSGTSVANEQFF TGTGCCTTACATTCCGGGACTAGCGTAGCCAATGAGCAGTTCTTC